The 24 T cell receptor beta chains presented below share a single source sample, sequenced in a study of tumor-infiltrating lymphocytes in primary liver carcinoma. From unsorted bulk tissue weighing about 20-32 mg, DNA and RNA were co-extracted. Total RNA (approximately 450 ng) served as template for TCR beta cDNA synthesis primed by a constant-region primer. Libraries of TCR beta came from three nested multiplex PCR rounds with slightly modified ARM-PCR. Running around 9 cycles apiece, the first two PCR rounds relied on TRBV1-TRBV30 forward primers together with a C-beta reverse primer. One entry per CDR3 protein, called by TCRdb with MiXCR from the multiplex PCR reads. The sample holds some 120,000 distinct CDR3 sequences; roughly 69% are singletons and the top ten take over 7%. Sample: liver tumor tissue from sampling region 1. The subset was: tumor region T1, superior pole. Receptors were obtained from a woman aged 60-75 years with primary liver carcinoma and hepatitis B virus infection.

The CDR3: CASSLATGRHNEKLFF. DNA of the CDR3: TGCGCCAGCAGCTTGGCCACTGGCAGGCATAATGAAAAACTGTTTTTT. The gene calls are TRBV5-1 and TRBJ1-4, with unresolved D. The length of the CDR3 is 16 residues. V was cut by 0 bases and J by 4 bases, with 13 bases left in between. In germline, CDR1 is SGHRS, CDR2 YFSETQ.

V gene TRBV5-1 combines with J gene TRBJ2-1; D is ambiguous. Trimming stripped 1 base from V and 8 bases from J, with 10 bases between. The CDR3 runs 13 residues. The germline V gene encodes CDR1 SGHRS and CDR2 YFSETQ. CDR3 nucleotides: TGCGCCAGCAGCTTGCCGACTGGGGATGAGCAGTTCTTC. Residues: CASSLPTGDEQFF.

As to this clonotype: A much larger clone sits a single nucleotide away, making a read error possible. This sequence joins TRBV6-6 and TRBJ2-7; 9 positions agree with TRBD2. Per germline, CDR1 MNHNY and CDR2 SVGAGI (reference sequence). This CDR3 has 15 residues. Losses at the gene ends were 0 bases for V and 4 bases for J; bases not matched to a gene: 4. In DNA form, the CDR3 reads TGTGCCAGCAGTTACTCAGGTAGCGGGAGATACGAGCAGTACTTC. Its protein product is CASSYSGSGRYEQYF.

A word on this clonotype: It may be a read error: a sequence one base away is much more abundant. The chain carries TRBV5-4 and TRBJ1-2; the D gene is possibly TRBD1 (6 bases). Trimming took off 4 bases at V and 4 bases at J, with 17 bases between the two ends. The CDR3 spans 15 residues. Germline CDR1 reads SGHNT; CDR2 reads YYREEE (reference sequence). The CDR3 region has the DNA TGTGCCAGCAGCACCGGCCTACAGGGACGCTATGGCTACACCTTC. Its protein product is CASSTGLQGRYGYTF.

At least ten counts were recorded for this clonotype. The chain is built from TRBV29-1 and TRBJ2-3; TRBD2 matches at 7 bases. Looked up from germline, CDR1 is SQVTM and CDR2 is ANQGSEA. V shed 6 bases and J 2 bases; nucleotides not matched to a gene: 11. CDR3 size: 15 residues. CDR3 residues: CSVAGTTLLTDTQYF. The CDR3 DNA reads as TGCAGCGTCGCAGGGACTACCCTTCTCACAGATACGCAGTATTTT.

As regards this clonotype: A much larger clone differs by one base, so this may be a read error. The J gene is TRBJ2-7, the V gene TRBV28, with TRBD2 matching over 11 bases. CDR3 length: 14 amino acids. Germline V gene sequence: CDR1 MDHEN, CDR2 SYDVKM. The CDR3 DNA sequence: TGTGCCAGCAGCCGACTAGCGGGACCCTACGAGCAGTGCTTC. Its translation is CASSRLAGPYEQCF.

The J gene is TRBJ2-1, the V gene TRBV11-1; possibly TRBD2 for D (6 bases). CDR3 length: 21 residues. The germline V and J ends were trimmed by 6 bases and 2 bases, with 32 bases remaining between them. The germline V gene has CDR1 SGHAT and CDR2 FQDESV (reference sequence). CDR3 amino acids: CASSPLGGWISPGATYNEQFF. CDR3 in DNA: TGTGCCAGCAGTCCTCTAGGAGGGTGGATATCACCTGGAGCGACCTACAATGAGCAGTTCTTC.

A few counts support this clonotype. At one boundary the junction diverges from the germline segment, which might be a read error. V usage is TRBV10-2 and J usage is TRBJ2-3; D gene unclear. The germline V gene has CDR1 WSHSY and CDR2 SAAADI. This CDR3 has 15 residues. The CDR3 sequence: CVSSESMRRTDTQYF. As DNA, the CDR3 is TGCGTCAGCAGTGAGTCGATGCGGCGCACAGATACGCAGTATTTT.

In its sample, this clonotype was seen a few times. The genes are TRBV11-2 and TRBJ2-7, with unresolved D. The germline V and J ends were trimmed by 5 bases and 9 bases, with 11 bases remaining between them. CDR3 size: 11 residues. Germline V gene sequence: CDR1 SGHAT, CDR2 FQNNGV. The CDR3 DNA is TGTGCCAGCAGCCAATTGGGGTGGCAGTACTTC. Translation: CASSQLGWQYF.

This clonotype was found a few times. The chain joins TRBV14 to TRBJ1-2; 8 nucleotides agree with TRBD1. This CDR3 is built from 17 residues. V was clipped by 3 bases and J by 6 bases; unmatched bases: 15. The germline CDR1 and CDR2 sequences are SGHDN and FVKESK. The CDR3 bases are TGTGCCAGCAGCCACAGGGGGACGACAGGGGATAAGAATGGCTACACCTTC. Its protein product is CASSHRGTTGDKNGYTF.

Points on this clonotype: One base away lies a much larger clone, so this may be a sequencing read error. The rearrangement joins TRBV5-4 to TRBJ2-5; TRBD1 might be the D (6 bases). Germline-derived CDR1 and CDR2 are SGHNT and YYREEE (reference sequence). The CDR3 runs 14 residues. CDR3 sequence reads: CVSSPGQQQETQYF. The CDR3 region has the DNA TGTGTCAGCAGCCCCGGACAGCAACAAGAGACCCAGTACTTC.

Details on this clonotype: Given a much more abundant clone one base away, this may be a read error. The rearrangement joins TRBV12-3 or TRBV12-4 to TRBJ1-1; 7 bases are a match to TRBD1. The CDR3 spans 15 residues. The CDR3 DNA is TGTGCCAGCAGTACAGGGGCACCGATGAACACTGAAGTTTTCTTT. Its translation is CASSTGAPMNTEVFF.

This clonotype has ten or more counts. A single base separates this from a much larger clone, so it may be a read error. V and J are TRBV4-1 and TRBJ2-4; 16 bases line up with TRBD2. CDR1 MGHRA and CDR2 YSYEKL come from the germline V gene. With 4 bases clipped from V and 3 bases from J, the junction kept 6 bases outside the gene matches. The CDR3 covers 18 residues. CDR3: CASSLGLAGGPVKNIQYF. CDR3 sequence (DNA): TGCGCCAGCAGCCTGGGACTAGCGGGAGGGCCGGTCAAAAACATTCAGTACTTC.

This sequence joins TRBV5-6 and TRBJ2-1; TRBD2 aligns across 8 bases. The germline CDR1 and CDR2 sequences are SGHDT and YYEEEE. V lost 1 base and J lost 9; bases outside the gene matches: 12. The CDR3 length is 16 residues. CDR3 DNA: TGTGCCAGCAGCTTGCGTCGACTAGCGAGGGGGAGTGAGCAGTTCTTC. Translating it yields CASSLRRLARGSEQFF.

This clonotype occurred a few times. The V and J genes are TRBV7-9 and TRBJ1-1; D not certain. CDR1 is SEHNR, CDR2 FQNEAQ, per germline (reference sequence). Trimming took 2 bases from V and 4 from J, leaving 11 bases between them. This CDR3 comprises 14 residues. CDR3 nucleotides: TGTGCCAGCAGCTTAAGGGAGTTCAGCACTGAAGCTTTCTTT. It encodes CASSLREFSTEAFF.

Points on this clonotype: Its ends do not fully match the called genes, so a read error is possible. The gene calls are TRBV29-1 and TRBJ2-1; 7 bases fit TRBD2. The germline CDR1 and CDR2 sequences are SQVTM and ANQGSEA. This CDR3 is 13 amino acids long. In DNA, the CDR3 is TGCAGCATACAGACTAGCTCCTACAATGAGCAGTTGTTC. Encoded protein: CSIQTSSYNEQLF.

Worth noting for this clonotype: A read error may be the cause here, since a much bigger clone is one base away. The chain employs TRBV28 and TRBJ2-5; 13 bases are a match to TRBD2. This CDR3 spans 17 amino acids. Per germline, CDR1 MDHEN and CDR2 SYDVKM. The CDR3 DNA sequence: TGTGCCAGCAGTCCCTGGACTAGCGGGAGAAAATCGGAGATCCAGTACTTC. It is translated as CASSPWTSGRKSEIQYF. Using reference TRBV28 and TRBJ2-5 for the parts outside the CDR3, the full variable domain is DVKVTQSSRYLVKRTGEKVFLECVQDMDHENMFWYRQDPGLGLRLIYFSYDVKMKEKGDIPEGYSVSREKKERFSLILESASTNQTSMYLCASSPWTSGRKSEIQYFGPGTRLLVL.

A word on this clonotype: This may arise from a read error, as a much more abundant clone is one base away. The gene calls are TRBV4-1 and TRBJ2-1; the match to TRBD1 covers 7 bases. V shed 4 bases and J 9 bases; nucleotides not matched to a gene: 6. The CDR3 extends over 13 amino acids. In germline, CDR1 is MGHRA, CDR2 YSYEKL. This CDR3 is CASSRTGGIEQFF. CDR3 bases: TGCGCCAGCAGCCGGACAGGTGGCATTGAGCAGTTCTTC.

A word on this clonotype: The CDR3 ends on some other residue instead of the conserved phenylalanine or tryptophan, so this is likely a read error. No DNA is shown, since the ends of the CDR3 on it are uncertain; the CDR3 is the one TCRdb lists. J is TRBJ2-7 and V is TRBV11-3; TRBD1 was called by the table and not checked on the DNA. The CDR3 is 15 residues long, ends included. The V gene's germline CDR1 is SGHNT and CDR2 YENEEA. CDR3 amino acids: CASSLVGTPSYERYL.

This clonotype was counted once. Just one base apart from a much larger clone, this may be a read error. The CDR3 DNA is TGTGTCAGCAGTTTAGGCATTTGGGAGCAGTACTTC. Amino acids: CVSSLGIWEQYF. V usage is TRBV28 and J usage is TRBJ2-7; D is unclear. The CDR3 runs to 12 residues. The germline V gene has CDR1 MDHEN and CDR2 SYDVKM.

Notes on this clonotype: A much larger clone lies a single base off, so this may be a read error. The chain uses TRBV29-1 and TRBJ1-2, with D unclear. V gave up 4 bases and J gave up 2 bases, with 14 bases separating them. Germline V gives CDR1 SQVTM, CDR2 ANQGSEA. The CDR3 has 14 amino acids. The CDR3 DNA reads as TGCAGCGTTGGGATAGGCCCTCCCAACTATGGCTACACCTTC. Translation gives CSVGIGPPNYGYTF.

On this clonotype: An end of the junction differs from the germline gene, which may be a read error. V gene TRBV6-5 combines with J gene TRBJ2-7; D unresolved. The CDR3 extends over 14 amino acids. Germline loops: CDR1 MNHEY, CDR2 SVGAGI. CDR3 residues: CASSYGRRSDEQYF. CDR3 bases: TGTGCCAGCAGTTACGGCCGGCGCTCCGACGAGCAGTACTTC.

V usage is TRBV28 and J usage is TRBJ2-5; perhaps TRBD1 as D (6 bases). V lost 5 bases, J lost 7 bases, and 17 bases lay in between. This CDR3 is 14 amino acids long. Germline V lookup: CDR1 MDHEN, CDR2 SYDVKM. For the CDR3, the DNA is TGTGCCAGCAGTAACCCAGGGGACATGAGGACCCAGTACTTC. This translates into CASSNPGDMRTQYF. The whole variable domain, filled in from reference TRBV28 and TRBJ2-5, reads DVKVTQSSRYLVKRTGEKVFLECVQDMDHENMFWYRQDPGLGLRLIYFSYDVKMKEKGDIPEGYSVSREKKERFSLILESASTNQTSMYLCASSNPGDMRTQYFGPGTRLLVL.

As regards this clonotype: The junction departs from germline at one end; a sequencing error may be responsible. The chain recombines TRBV5-1 with TRBJ1-1; D call uncertain. Per germline, CDR1 SGHRS and CDR2 YFSETQ. The CDR3 extends over 15 amino acids. Here the CDR3 DNA reads TGCGCCAGCAGGTGGCAGACCGGGAAGAACACTGAAGTTTTCTTT. Amino acid sequence: CASRWQTGKNTEVFF. Variable domain in full (rest from reference TRBV5-1 and TRBJ1-1): KAGVTQTPRYLIKTRGQQVTLSCSPISGHRSVSWYQQTPGQGLQFLFEYFSETQRNKGNFPGRFSGRQFSNSRSEMNVSTLELGDSALYLCASRWQTGKNTEVFFGQGTRLTVV.